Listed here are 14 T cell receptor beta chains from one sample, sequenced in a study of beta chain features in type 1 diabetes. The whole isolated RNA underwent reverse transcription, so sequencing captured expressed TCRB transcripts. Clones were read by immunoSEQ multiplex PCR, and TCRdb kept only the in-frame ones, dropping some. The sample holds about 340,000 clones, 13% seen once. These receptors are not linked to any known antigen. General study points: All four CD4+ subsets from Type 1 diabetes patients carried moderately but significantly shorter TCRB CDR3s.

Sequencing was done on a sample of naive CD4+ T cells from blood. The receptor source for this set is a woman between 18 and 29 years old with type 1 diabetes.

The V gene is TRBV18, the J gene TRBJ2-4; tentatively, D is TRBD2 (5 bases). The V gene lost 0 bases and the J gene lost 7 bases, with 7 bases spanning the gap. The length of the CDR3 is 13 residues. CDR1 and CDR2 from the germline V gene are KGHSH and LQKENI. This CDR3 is CASSPPEVNIQYF. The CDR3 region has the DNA TGTGCCAGCTCACCACCGGAGGTGAACATTCAGTACTTC.

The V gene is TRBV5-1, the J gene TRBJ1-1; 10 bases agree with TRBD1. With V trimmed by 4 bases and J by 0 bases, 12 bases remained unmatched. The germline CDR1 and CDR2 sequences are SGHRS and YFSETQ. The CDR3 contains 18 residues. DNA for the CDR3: TGCGCCAGCAGCCAGCCGGGACAGGGGATTTTACTGAACACTGAAGCTTTCTTT. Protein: CASSQPGQGILLNTEAFF.

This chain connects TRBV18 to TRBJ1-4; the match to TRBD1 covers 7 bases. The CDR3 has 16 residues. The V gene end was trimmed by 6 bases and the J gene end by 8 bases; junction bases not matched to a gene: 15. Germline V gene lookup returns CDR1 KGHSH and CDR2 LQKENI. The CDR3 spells CASSQTRQGSVEKLFF. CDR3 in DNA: TGTGCCAGCTCCCAGACCCGACAGGGATCGGTGGAAAAACTGTTTTTT.

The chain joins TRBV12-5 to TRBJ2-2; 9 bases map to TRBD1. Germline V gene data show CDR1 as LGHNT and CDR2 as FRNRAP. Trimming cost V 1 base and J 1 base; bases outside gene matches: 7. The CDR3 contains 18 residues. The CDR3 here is CASGLARKDRGNTGELFF. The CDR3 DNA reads TGTGCTAGTGGTTTGGCTAGGAAGGACAGGGGGAACACCGGGGAGCTGTTTTTT. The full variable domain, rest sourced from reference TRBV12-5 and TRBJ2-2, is DARVTQTPRHKVTEMGQEVTMRCQPILGHNTVFWYRQTMMQGLELLAYFRNRAPLDDSGMPKDRFSAEMPDATLATLKIQPSEPRDSAVYFCASGLARKDRGNTGELFFGEGSRLTVL.

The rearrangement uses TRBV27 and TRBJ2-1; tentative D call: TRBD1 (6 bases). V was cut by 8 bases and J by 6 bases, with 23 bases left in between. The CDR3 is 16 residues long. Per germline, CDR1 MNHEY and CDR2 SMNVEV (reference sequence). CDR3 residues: CASALPGQRNLNEQFF. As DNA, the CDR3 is TGTGCCAGCGCACTCCCCGGACAGAGAAACCTCAATGAGCAGTTCTTC.

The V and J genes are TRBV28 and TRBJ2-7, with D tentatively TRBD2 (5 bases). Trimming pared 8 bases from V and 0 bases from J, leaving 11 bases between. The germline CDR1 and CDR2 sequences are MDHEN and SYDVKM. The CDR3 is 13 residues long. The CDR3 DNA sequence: TGTGCCAGCGTTACGGGAAGCTCCTACGAGCAGTACTTC. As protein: CASVTGSSYEQYF.

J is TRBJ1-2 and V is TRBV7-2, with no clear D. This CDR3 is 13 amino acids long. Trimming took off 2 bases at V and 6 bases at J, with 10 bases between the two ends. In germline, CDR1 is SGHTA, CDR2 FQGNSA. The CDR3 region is CASSLLTANGYTF. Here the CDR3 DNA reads TGTGCCAGCAGCTTACTCACTGCAAATGGCTACACCTTC.

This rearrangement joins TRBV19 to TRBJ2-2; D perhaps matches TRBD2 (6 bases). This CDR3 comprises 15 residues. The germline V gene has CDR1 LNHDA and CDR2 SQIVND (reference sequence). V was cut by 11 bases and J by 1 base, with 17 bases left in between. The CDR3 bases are TGTGCCTCGGGTCATGCGGGACTGAACACCGGGGAGCTGTTTTTT. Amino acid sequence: CASGHAGLNTGELFF.

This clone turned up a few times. DNA of the CDR3: TGTGCCAGCAGCAGCGAAAGGCGCTATGGCTACACCTTC. It is translated as CASSSERRYGYTF. V is TRBV5-4 and J is TRBJ1-2; D is unresolved. Trimming pared 4 bases from V and 4 bases from J, leaving 11 bases between. CDR1 and CDR2 (germline): SGHNT, YYREEE (reference sequence). This CDR3 contains 13 residues.

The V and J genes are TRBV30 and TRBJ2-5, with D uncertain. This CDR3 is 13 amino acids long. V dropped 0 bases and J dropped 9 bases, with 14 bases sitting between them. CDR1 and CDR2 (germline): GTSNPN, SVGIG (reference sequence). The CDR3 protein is CAWSVGVPQAQYF. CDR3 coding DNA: TGTGCCTGGAGTGTAGGCGTCCCCCAGGCCCAGTACTTC.

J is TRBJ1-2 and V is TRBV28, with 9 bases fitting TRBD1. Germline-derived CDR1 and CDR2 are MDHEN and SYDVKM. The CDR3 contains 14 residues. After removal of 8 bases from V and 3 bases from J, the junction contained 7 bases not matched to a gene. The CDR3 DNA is TGTGCCAGCTCGAACAGGGGGCTATACTATGGCTACACCTTC. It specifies CASSNRGLYYGYTF.

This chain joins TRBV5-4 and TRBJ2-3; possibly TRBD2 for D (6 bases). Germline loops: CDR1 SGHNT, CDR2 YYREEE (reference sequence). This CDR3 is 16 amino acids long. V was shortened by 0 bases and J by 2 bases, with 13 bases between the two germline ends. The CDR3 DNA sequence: TGTGCCAGCAGCTTGGGTCCTAGCGCCTACACAGATACGCAGTATTTT. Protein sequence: CASSLGPSAYTDTQYF.

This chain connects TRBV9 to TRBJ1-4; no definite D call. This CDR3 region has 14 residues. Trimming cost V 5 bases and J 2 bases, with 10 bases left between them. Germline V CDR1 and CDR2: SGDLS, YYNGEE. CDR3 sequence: CASRVFETNEKLFF. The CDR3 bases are TGTGCCAGCAGGGTCTTTGAGACTAATGAAAAACTGTTTTTT.

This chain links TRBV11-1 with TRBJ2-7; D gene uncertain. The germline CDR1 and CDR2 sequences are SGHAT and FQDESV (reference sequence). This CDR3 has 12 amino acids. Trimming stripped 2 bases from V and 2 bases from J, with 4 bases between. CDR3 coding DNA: TGTGCCAGCAGCTTAACAACCTACGAGCAGTACTTC. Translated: CASSLTTYEQYF.